A selection of T cell receptor beta chains follows, all from one sample in a study of low-dose radiotherapy and immunotherapy resistance in tumors. In TCRdb, the reads were re-called with MiXCR into one record per CDR3 protein. Of approximately 90,000 distinct CDR3 sequences listed, 15% to 20% are singletons. Sequenced material: PBMCs, taken before treatment. These receptor sequences come from a male donor with prostate cancer. CDR3s include the opening cysteine and the closing phenylalanine or tryptophan. D genes are given only for firm matches. Size is omitted from some rows. Given values are once, few, many or a class for expanded clones.

clone_size,d_call,j_call,v_call,cdr3_nt,cdr3_aa
many,NA,TRBJ2-1,TRBV9,TGTGCCAGCAGCGTAGCTGGGGCCACCTACAATGAGCAGTTCTTC,CASSVAGATYNEQFF
many,NA,TRBJ2-1,TRBV6-6,TGTGCCAGCAGTGCCATCAGGGGAGGCGATGAGCAGTTCTTC,CASSAIRGGDEQFF
many,NA,TRBJ2-1,TRBV5-1,TGCGCCAGCAGCCGGGACATGGGCAATGAGCAGTTCTTC,CASSRDMGNEQFF
many,NA,TRBJ2-3,TRBV10-2,TGCGCCAGCAGTGATACCCTAAGGGATACGCAGTATTTT,CASSDTLRDTQYF
many,NA,TRBJ2-1,TRBV5-1,TGCGCCAGCAGCCCGCGCCCGACAGGGGAGGGCAATGAGCAGTTCTTC,CASSPRPTGEGNEQFF
many,TRBD2,TRBJ2-1,TRBV6-2/TRBV6-3,TGTGCCAGCAGTGAAGACTTCTGGGAGCGGGGGACCAATGAGCAGTTCTTC,CASSEDFWERGTNEQFF
NA,NA,TRBJ2-3,TRBV19,TGTGCCAGTAGTATAGATCTCGCCACAGATACGCAGTATTTT,CASSIDLATDTQYF
many,NA,TRBJ1-1,TRBV6-5,TGTGCCAGCAGCCTCGGGGCGGTAACTGAAGCTTTCTTT,CASSLGAVTEAFF
many,TRBD2,TRBJ2-7,TRBV29-1,TGCAGCGCCGGGACTAGAACCTACGAGCAGTACTTC,CSAGTRTYEQYF
many,NA,TRBJ2-3,TRBV7-2,TGTGCCAGCAGCTTGGCCGGACGGACAGATACGCAGTATTTT,CASSLAGRTDTQYF
many,NA,TRBJ1-4,TRBV6-5,TGTGCCAGCAGTTCACCCCGGAACAGTGCAACTAATGAAAAACTGTTTTTT,CASSSPRNSATNEKLFF
many,NA,TRBJ2-5,TRBV10-3,TGTGCCATCAGTGATCGGTGGGGTGCCCGACAAGAGACCCAGTACTTC,CAISDRWGARQETQYF
NA,NA,TRBJ2-3,TRBV3-1,TGTGCCAGCAGCCCCATGCGTGCGGATACGCAGTATTTT,CASSPMRADTQYF
few,NA,TRBJ1-2,TRBV10-2,TGCGCCAGCAGTGAGTCAGACTATGGCTACACCTTC,CASSESDYGYTF
many,TRBD1,TRBJ1-4,TRBV2,TGTGCCAGCACTCTGGGACAGGGATTTGAAAAACTGTTTTTT,CASTLGQGFEKLFF
NA,NA,TRBJ1-4,TRBV6-6,TGTGCCAGCAGTTATCGAAGAGGGGGTAATGAAAAACTGTTTTTT,CASSYRRGGNEKLFF
many,NA,TRBJ2-7,TRBV7-2,TGTGCCAGCAGCTTAGTGGACCCCGGGTCGGGAGAGCAGTACTTC,CASSLVDPGSGEQYF
many,TRBD2,TRBJ2-5,TRBV29-1,TGCAGCGCTTTAGCGGGGGAAGAGACCCAGTACTTC,CSALAGEETQYF
NA,TRBD2,TRBJ2-3,TRBV12-3/TRBV12-4,TGTGCCAGCAGAGATAGCGGGGGGGCTACAGATACGCAGTATTTT,CASRDSGGATDTQYF
many,NA,TRBJ2-7,TRBV24-1,TGTGCCACCAGTGACCCTGACGTACCTAGCGCCGAGCAGTACTTC,CATSDPDVPSAEQYF
many,NA,TRBJ2-3,TRBV19,TGTGCCCGAACCCTAAGGGCTTCTGATACGCAGTATTTT,CARTLRASDTQYF
many,NA,TRBJ2-1,TRBV20-1,TGCGGCCTCAGGGGTATGTCCTACAATGAGCAGTTCTTC,CGLRGMSYNEQFF
many,NA,TRBJ2-3,TRBV5-1,TGCGCCAGCAGGAGGGGGGGACTCCCGTCAGATACGCAGTATTTT,CASRRGGLPSDTQYF
once,NA,TRBJ2-1,TRBV2,TGTGCCAGCCGTAGTGGAGCGGCCTACAATGAGCAGTTCTTC,CASRSGAAYNEQFF
many,TRBD1,TRBJ1-2,TRBV20-1,TGCAGTGCTAGGGGACAGGGGGACTATGGCTACACCTTC,CSARGQGDYGYTF
many,NA,TRBJ2-5,TRBV7-2,TGTGCCAGCAGCTTGCAGGGGTATAGGCAAGAGACCCAGTACTTC,CASSLQGYRQETQYF
many,NA,TRBJ1-5,TRBV20-1,TGCAGTGCTAGGTCCGGCTCGGGCAATCAGCCCCAGCATTTT,CSARSGSGNQPQHF
many,NA,TRBJ2-1,TRBV6-1,TGTGCCAGCCTCCCATCAGGGGGGCGCGATGAGCAGTTCTTC,CASLPSGGRDEQFF
NA,NA,TRBJ1-2,TRBV4-1,TGCGCCAGCAGCCAAGGCGGGATCCCGCGCAGGTTTTCCGGCTACACCTTC,CASSQGGIPRRFSGYTF
many,TRBD1,TRBJ1-4,TRBV10-3,TGTGCCATCAGTGAAGGTGGGACAGGGGATGAAAAACTGTTTTTT,CAISEGGTGDEKLFF
many,NA,TRBJ2-1,TRBV7-3,TGTGCCAGCAGCTTAATCTCGGGAAATGAGCAGTTCTTC,CASSLISGNEQFF
many,TRBD2,TRBJ2-1,TRBV6-1,TGTGCCAGCACTCCTAGCGGGGGAGGTGAGCAGTTCTTC,CASTPSGGGEQFF
many,NA,TRBJ2-5,TRBV29-1,TGCAGCTCCGGGTGGGGGGCACGAGAGACCCAGTACTTC,CSSGWGARETQYF
once,NA,TRBJ1-6,TRBV18,NA,CASSLRESSYNSPLHFF
few,NA,TRBJ2-6,TRBV5-4,TGTGCCAGCAGCTCGCAGACAGGCCCCTCTGGGGCCAACGTCCTGACTTTC,CASSSQTGPSGANVLTF
many,NA,TRBJ2-5,TRBV20-1,TGCAGTGCGTTGGAAAAAGAGACCCAGTACTTC,CSALEKETQYF
many,TRBD2,TRBJ2-5,TRBV20-1,TGCAGTCTTACTAGCGAGGGGCAGACCCAGTACTTC,CSLTSEGQTQYF
many,NA,TRBJ2-7,TRBV10-1,TGCGCCAGCAAGAGGGGACTCTCGTACGAGCAGTACTTC,CASKRGLSYEQYF
many,NA,TRBJ1-1,TRBV29-1,TGCAGCGCGGTCGGGGGCCTCTGGGACACTGAAGCTTTCTTT,CSAVGGLWDTEAFF
many,TRBD1,TRBJ1-5,TRBV29-1,TGCAGCGTGGGACAGGGGTTCTGCAATCAGCCCCAGCATTTT,CSVGQGFCNQPQHF
NA,TRBD1,TRBJ1-1,TRBV19,TGTGCCAGTAGTGCCCGGGACAGATTGAACACTGAAGCTTTCTTT,CASSARDRLNTEAFF
NA,NA,TRBJ2-7,TRBV11-2,TGTGCCAGCAGCTCCCCTCCGGGATTTCAGTACTTC,CASSSPPGFQYF
NA,NA,TRBJ1-5,TRBV2,TGTGCCAGCAGGGGAATAGTGAGCAATCAGCCCCAGCATTTT,CASRGIVSNQPQHF
once,TRBD1,TRBJ2-1,TRBV6-2/TRBV6-3,TGTGCCAGCAGTTACGAGGGGGCCTTCTACAATGAGCAGTTCTTC,CASSYEGAFYNEQFF
many,NA,TRBJ2-7,TRBV7-9,TGTGCCAGCAGCTTAAACATTGGAGACGAGGAGCAGTACTTC,CASSLNIGDEEQYF
many,TRBD1,TRBJ1-1,TRBV4-1,TGCGCCAGCAGCCAAAGACAGGGGGCGACTGAAGCTTTCTTT,CASSQRQGATEAFF